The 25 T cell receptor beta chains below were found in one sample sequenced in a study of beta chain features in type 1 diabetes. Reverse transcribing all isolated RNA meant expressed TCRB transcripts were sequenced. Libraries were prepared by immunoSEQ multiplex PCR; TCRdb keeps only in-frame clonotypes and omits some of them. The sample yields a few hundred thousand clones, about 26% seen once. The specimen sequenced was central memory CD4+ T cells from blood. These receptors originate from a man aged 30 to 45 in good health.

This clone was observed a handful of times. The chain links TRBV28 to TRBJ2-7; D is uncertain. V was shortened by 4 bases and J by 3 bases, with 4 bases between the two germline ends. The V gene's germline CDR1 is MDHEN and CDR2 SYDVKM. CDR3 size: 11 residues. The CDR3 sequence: CASSSDYEQYF. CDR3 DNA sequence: TGTGCCAGCAGTTCCGACTACGAGCAGTACTTC.

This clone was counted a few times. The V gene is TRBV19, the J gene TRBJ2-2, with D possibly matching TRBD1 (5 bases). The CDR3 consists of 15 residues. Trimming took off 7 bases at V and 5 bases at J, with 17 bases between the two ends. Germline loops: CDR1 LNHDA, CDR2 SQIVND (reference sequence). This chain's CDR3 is CASTNRGQFTGELFF. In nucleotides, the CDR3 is TGTGCCAGTACTAATAGGGGTCAATTTACCGGGGAGCTGTTTTTT.

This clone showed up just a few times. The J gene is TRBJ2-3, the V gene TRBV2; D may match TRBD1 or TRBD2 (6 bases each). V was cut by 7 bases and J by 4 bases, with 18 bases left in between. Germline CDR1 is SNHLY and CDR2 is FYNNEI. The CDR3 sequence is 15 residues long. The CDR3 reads CASMKGEVISDTQYF. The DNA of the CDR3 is TGTGCCAGCATGAAGGGGGAGGTCATCTCAGATACGCAGTATTTT.

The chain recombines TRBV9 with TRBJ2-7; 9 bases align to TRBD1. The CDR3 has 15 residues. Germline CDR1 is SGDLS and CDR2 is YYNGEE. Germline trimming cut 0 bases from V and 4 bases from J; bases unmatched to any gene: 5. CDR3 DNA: TGTGCCAGCAGCGTAGAGGGGACAGGGATATACGAGCAGTACTTC. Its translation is CASSVEGTGIYEQYF.

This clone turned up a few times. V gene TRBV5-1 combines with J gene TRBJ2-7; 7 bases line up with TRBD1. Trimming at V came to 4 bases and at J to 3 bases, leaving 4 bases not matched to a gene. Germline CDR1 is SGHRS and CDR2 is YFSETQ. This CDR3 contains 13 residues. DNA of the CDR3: TGCGCCAGCAGCCCGGGACAGTTCTACGAGCAGTACTTC. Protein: CASSPGQFYEQYF.

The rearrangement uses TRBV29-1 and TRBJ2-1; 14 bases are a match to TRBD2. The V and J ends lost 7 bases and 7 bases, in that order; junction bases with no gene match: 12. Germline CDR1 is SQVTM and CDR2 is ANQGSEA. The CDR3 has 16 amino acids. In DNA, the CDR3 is TGCAGCGGATCTCGACTAGCGGGAGGGCCAAGGAATGAGCAGTTCTTC. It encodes CSGSRLAGGPRNEQFF.

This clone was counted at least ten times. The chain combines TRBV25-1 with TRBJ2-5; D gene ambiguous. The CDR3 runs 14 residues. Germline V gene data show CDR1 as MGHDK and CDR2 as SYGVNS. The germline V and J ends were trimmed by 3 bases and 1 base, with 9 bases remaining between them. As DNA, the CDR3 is TGTGCCAGCAGTGACGGGCGCGCCCAAGAGACCCAGTACTTC. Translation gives CASSDGRAQETQYF.

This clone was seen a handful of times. DNA for the CDR3: TGTGCCAGCAGTGTTTTAGGAGAGCAGTACTTC. Its protein product is CASSVLGEQYF. J is TRBJ2-7 and V is TRBV6-1, with D hard to call. V dropped 4 bases and J dropped 7 bases, with 8 bases sitting between them. This CDR3 is 11 amino acids long. Germline CDR1 is MNHNS and CDR2 is SASEGT.

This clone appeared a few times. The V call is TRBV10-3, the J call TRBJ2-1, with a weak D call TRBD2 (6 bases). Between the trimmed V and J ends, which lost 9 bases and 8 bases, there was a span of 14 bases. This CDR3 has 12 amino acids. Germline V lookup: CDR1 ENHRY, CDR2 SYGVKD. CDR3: CAMSNRGDEQFF. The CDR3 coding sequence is TGTGCCATGAGCAACCGCGGGGATGAGCAGTTCTTC.

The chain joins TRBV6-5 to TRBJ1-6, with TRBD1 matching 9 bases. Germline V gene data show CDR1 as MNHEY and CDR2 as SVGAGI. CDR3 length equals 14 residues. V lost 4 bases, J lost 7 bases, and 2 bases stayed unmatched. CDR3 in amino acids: CASSWDRANSPLHF. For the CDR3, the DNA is TGTGCCAGCAGTTGGGACAGGGCCAATTCACCCCTCCACTTT.

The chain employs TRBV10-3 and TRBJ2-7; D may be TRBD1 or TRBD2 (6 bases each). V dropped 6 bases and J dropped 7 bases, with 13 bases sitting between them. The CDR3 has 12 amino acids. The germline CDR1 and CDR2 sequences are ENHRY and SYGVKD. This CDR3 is CAIREGVEEQYF. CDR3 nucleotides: TGTGCCATCAGGGAGGGGGTAGAGGAGCAGTACTTC.

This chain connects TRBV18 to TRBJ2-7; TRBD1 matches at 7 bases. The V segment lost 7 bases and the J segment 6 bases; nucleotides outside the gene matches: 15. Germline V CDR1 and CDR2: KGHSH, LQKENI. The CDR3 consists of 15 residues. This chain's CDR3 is CASCKSRDSLGEQYF. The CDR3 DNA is TGTGCCAGCTGTAAGTCCCGGGACAGTCTCGGCGAGCAGTACTTC.

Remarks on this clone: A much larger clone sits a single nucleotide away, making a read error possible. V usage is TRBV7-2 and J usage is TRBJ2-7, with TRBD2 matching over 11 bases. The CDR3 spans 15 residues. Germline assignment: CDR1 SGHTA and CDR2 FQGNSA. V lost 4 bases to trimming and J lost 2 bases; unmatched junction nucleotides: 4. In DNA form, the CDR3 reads TGTGCCAGCAGCTCCGGACTAGCGGGTACCTACGAGCAGTACTTC. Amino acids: CASSSGLAGTYEQYF.

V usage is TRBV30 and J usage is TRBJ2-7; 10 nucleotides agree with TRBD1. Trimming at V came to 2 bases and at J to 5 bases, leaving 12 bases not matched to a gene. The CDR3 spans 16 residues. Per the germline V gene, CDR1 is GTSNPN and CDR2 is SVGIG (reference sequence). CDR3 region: CAWSPGSDRGRDEQYF. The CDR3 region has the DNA TGTGCCTGGAGTCCCGGATCTGACAGGGGGCGCGACGAGCAGTACTTC.

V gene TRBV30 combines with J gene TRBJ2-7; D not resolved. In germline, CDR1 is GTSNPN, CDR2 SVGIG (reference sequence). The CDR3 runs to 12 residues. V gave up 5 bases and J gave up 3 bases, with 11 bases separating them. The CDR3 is CAWGVTVYEQYF. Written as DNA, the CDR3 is TGTGCCTGGGGAGTTACGGTCTACGAGCAGTACTTC.

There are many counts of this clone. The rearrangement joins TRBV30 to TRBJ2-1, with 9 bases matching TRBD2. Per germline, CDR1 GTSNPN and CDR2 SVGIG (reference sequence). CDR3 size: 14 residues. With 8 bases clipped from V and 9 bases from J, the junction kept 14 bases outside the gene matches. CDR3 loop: CAAGLAGYGTEQFF. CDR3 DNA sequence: TGTGCCGCGGGGCTAGCGGGATATGGTACTGAGCAGTTCTTC.

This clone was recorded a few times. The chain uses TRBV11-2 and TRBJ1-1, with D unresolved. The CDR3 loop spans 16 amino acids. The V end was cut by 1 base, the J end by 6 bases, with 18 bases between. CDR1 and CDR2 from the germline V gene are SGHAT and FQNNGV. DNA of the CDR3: TGTGCCAGCAGCTTAGCGAAGGGCCTTTTCCCCCCTGAAGCTTTCTTT. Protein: CASSLAKGLFPPEAFF.

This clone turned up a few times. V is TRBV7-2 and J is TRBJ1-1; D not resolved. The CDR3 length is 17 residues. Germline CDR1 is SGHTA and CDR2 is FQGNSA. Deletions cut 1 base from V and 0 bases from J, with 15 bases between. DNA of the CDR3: TGTGCCAGCAGCTTAGGTCTGGGTGGACGATTGAACACTGAAGCTTTCTTT. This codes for CASSLGLGGRLNTEAFF.

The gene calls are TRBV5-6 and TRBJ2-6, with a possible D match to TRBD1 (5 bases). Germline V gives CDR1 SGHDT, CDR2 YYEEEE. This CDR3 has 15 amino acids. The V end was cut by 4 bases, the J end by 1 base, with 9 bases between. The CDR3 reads CASSRAGSGANVLTF. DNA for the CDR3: TGTGCCAGCAGCCGCGCAGGGTCTGGGGCCAACGTCCTGACTTTC.

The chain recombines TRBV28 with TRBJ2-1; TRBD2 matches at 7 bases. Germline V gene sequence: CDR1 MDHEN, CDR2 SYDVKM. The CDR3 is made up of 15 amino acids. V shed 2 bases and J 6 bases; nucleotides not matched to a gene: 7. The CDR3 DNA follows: TGTGCCAGCAGTTTAGTTTCTGGGAGGGGCAATGAGCAGTTCTTC. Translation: CASSLVSGRGNEQFF.

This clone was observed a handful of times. The CDR3 bases are TGTGCCAGCAGCCCAGACTACTCCTACGAGCAGTACTTC. Amino acid sequence: CASSPDYSYEQYF. The V and J genes are TRBV7-8 and TRBJ2-7; maybe TRBD2 (5 bases). V dropped 5 bases and J dropped 0 bases, with 8 bases sitting between them. Germline V CDR1 and CDR2: SGHVS, FQNEAQ. The CDR3 length is 13 residues.

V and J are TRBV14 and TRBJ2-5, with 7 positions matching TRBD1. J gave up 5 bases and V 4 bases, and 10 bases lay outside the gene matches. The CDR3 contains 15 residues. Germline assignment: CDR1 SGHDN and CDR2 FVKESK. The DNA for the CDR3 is TGTGCCAGCAGCCGCCTGGGACAGAAGCGGGAGACCCAGTACTTC. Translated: CASSRLGQKRETQYF.

The CDR3 reads CASSPTPTGSKYEQYF. DNA of the CDR3: TGCGCCAGCAGCCCGACCCCGACGGGGTCTAAATACGAGCAGTACTTC. The chain uses TRBV4-1 and TRBJ2-7, with a weak D call TRBD2 (5 bases). With 4 bases removed from V and 4 bases from J, the gap between germline ends came to 20 bases. Germline-derived CDR1 and CDR2 are MGHRA and YSYEKL. This CDR3 contains 16 residues.

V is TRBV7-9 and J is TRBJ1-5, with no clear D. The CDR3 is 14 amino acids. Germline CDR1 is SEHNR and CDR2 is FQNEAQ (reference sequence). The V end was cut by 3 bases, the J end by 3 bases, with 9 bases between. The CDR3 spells CASSFPQPNQPQHF. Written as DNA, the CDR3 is TGTGCCAGCAGCTTCCCACAGCCCAATCAGCCCCAGCATTTT.

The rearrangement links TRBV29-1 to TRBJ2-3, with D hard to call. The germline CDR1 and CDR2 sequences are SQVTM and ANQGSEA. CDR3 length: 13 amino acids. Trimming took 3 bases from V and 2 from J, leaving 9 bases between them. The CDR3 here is CSVDISSTDTQYF. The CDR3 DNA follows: TGCAGCGTTGACATTTCATCCACAGATACGCAGTATTTT.